This T cell receptor (beta chain) came from a study of CXCR3-negative and CXCR3-positive naive CD8 T cells. Study background: Each library gave roughly 1.4 +/- 0.3 million of around 140 million TRB reads.

Preparation of TRB cDNA libraries relied on 5' RACE carrying UMI labels. Each CDR3 protein gets one entry in TCRdb, which reprocessed the 5' RACE reads and gives no DNA. The sample holds around 63,000 distinct CDR3 sequences. Concerning this clonotype itself: Its antigen is unidentified.

The length of the CDR3 is 13 residues. Germline V gene sequence: CDR1 WSHSY, CDR2 SAAADI. General study results and limits: CXCR3-positive naive cells carried more hydrophobic TRB CDR3s than CXCR3-negative naive cells did. Naive CXCR3-negative cells resembled naive CXCR3-positive cells in TRBV-TRBJ usage; memory cells differed.

The sequenced material came from naive CXCR3+ CD8+ T cells from blood. The subset here: CD45RO-CCR7+CD27+CD95- naive CD8+ T cells expressing CXCR3 (TNR3+). The chain couples TRBV10-2 to TRBJ2-1; TCRdb's D call of TRBD2 is untestable without DNA. This TCR was sampled from a human donor in good health. Some clones in this sample may be carry-over from other donors' samples. The CDR3 loop reads CASSITSGVEQFF.